The clone carrying this TCR beta chain has at least ten counts. Its antigen is still unknown. The data belong to a study of T cells in Graves' hyperthyroidism and ophthalmopathy. For the study at large: Upon initial diagnosis and before any treatment, peripheral blood was collected. General study results and limits: Model predictions of ophthalmopathy came a median approximately 6.2 months before onset.

The CDR3 totals 14 residues. V lost 0 bases to trimming and J lost 2 bases, with 7 bases between them. Germline CDR1 is KGHSH and CDR2 is LQKENI. TCR beta CDR3 region amplification was performed from RNA transcripts. Researchers ran a first-round RT-PCR on the TCR CDR3 using the HTBI primer set. TCRdb recomputed calls from the multiplex PCR reads with MiXCR, one row per CDR3 protein. This sample has over 300,000 distinct CDR3 sequences; roughly 14% occur once, and the top ten carry 9.5% to 11%. The sequencing sample was made of blood. The TCR originated in a woman aged 60 to 75 with Graves' hyperthyroidism. This chain joins TRBV18 and TRBJ1-1; D remains unclear. The CDR3 nucleotides are TGTGCCAGCTCACCACCGGATTTTAACACTGAAGCTTTCTTT. Protein: CASSPPDFNTEAFF.